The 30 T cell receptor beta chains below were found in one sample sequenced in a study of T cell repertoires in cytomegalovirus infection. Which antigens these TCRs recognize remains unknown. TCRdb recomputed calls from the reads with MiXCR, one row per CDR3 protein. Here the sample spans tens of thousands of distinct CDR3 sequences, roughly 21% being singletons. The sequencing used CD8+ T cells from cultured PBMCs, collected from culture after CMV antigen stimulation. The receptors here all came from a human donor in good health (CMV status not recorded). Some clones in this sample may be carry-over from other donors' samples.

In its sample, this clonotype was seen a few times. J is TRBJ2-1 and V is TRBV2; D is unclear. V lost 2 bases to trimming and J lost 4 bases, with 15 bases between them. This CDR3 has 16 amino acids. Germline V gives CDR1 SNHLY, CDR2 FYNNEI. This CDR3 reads CASSETLHLPYNEQFF. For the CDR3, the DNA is TGTGCCAGCAGTGAAACCCTTCACCTACCTTACAATGAGCAGTTCTTC.

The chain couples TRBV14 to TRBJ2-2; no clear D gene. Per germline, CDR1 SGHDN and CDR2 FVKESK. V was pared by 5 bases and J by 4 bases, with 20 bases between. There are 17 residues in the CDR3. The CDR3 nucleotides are TGTGCCAGCAGCAAAAGTCCTACGTGGCAGAGCACCGGGGAGCTGTTTTTT. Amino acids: CASSKSPTWQSTGELFF.

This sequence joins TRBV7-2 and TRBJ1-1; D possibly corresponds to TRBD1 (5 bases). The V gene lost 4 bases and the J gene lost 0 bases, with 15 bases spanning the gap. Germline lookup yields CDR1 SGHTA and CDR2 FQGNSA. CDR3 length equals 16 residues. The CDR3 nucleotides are TGTGCCAGCAGCTCATCGGGCGGGGGGATGAACACTGAAGCTTTCTTT. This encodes CASSSSGGGMNTEAFF.

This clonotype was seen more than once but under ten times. The DNA of the CDR3 is TGTGCCAGCAGTCCCGGGACAGGGGGTATCGAGCAGTACTTC. Its translation: CASSPGTGGIEQYF. The gene calls are TRBV7-9 and TRBJ2-7; 11 bases are a match to TRBD1. The CDR3 length is 14 residues. J was trimmed by 6 bases and V by 6 bases; bases with no gene match: 7. CDR1 and CDR2 from the germline V gene are SEHNR and FQNEAQ (reference sequence).

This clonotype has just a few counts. CDR3 coding DNA: TGTGCCAGCAGCTTCTCTTCCGTGTATGGCTACACCTTC. It is translated as CASSFSSVYGYTF. The rearrangement uses TRBV7-9 and TRBJ1-2; D gene ambiguous. Germline V gene data show CDR1 as SEHNR and CDR2 as FQNEAQ (reference sequence). The CDR3 runs 13 residues. The V and J ends lost 3 bases and 5 bases respectively, with 10 bases between them.

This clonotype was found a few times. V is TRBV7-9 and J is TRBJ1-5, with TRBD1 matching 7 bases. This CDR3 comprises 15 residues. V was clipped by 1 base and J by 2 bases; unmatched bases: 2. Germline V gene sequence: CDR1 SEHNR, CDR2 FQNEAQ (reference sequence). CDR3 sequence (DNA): TGTGCCAGCAGCTTAGGTACAGGGGGCAATCAGCCCCAGCATTTT. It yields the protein CASSLGTGGNQPQHF.

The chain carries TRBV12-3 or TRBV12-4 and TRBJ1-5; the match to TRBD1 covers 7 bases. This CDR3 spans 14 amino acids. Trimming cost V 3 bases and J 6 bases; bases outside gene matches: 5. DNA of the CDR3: TGTGCCAGCAGTTTTGACAGGGTGGGTCAGCCCCAGCATTTT. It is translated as CASSFDRVGQPQHF.

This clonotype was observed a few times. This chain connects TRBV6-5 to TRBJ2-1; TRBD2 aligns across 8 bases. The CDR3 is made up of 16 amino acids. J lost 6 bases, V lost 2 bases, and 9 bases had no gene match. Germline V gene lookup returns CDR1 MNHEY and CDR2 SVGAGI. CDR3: CASSYSGTRFGNEQFF. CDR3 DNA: TGTGCCAGCAGTTACAGTGGGACTAGGTTCGGCAATGAGCAGTTCTTC.

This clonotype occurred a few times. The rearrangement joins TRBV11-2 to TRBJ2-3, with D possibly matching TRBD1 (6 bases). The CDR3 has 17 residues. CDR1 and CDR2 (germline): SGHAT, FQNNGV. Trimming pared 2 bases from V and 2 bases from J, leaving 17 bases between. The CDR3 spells CASSLPSGESVTDTQYF. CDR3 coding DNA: TGTGCCAGCAGCTTACCATCAGGGGAAAGTGTCACAGATACGCAGTATTTT.

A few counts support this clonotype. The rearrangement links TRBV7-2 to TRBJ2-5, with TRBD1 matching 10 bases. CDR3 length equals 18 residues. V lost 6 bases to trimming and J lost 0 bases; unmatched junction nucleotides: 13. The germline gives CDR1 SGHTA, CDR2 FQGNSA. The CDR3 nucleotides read TGTGCCAGCAGTTACCACCCCCCGGGACAGGGGAACCAAGAGACCCAGTACTTC. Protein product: CASSYHPPGQGNQETQYF.

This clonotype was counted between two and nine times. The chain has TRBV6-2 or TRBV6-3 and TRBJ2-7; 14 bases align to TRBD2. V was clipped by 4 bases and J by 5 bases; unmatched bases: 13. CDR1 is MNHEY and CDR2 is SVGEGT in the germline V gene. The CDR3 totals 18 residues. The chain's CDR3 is CASSSLVSGTSGGDEQYF. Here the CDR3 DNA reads TGTGCCAGCAGTTCCCTTGTCTCCGGGACTAGCGGGGGCGACGAGCAGTACTTC.

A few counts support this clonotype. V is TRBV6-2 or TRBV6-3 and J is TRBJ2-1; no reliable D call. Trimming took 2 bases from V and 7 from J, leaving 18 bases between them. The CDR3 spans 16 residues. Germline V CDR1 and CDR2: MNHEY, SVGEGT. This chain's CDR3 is CASSYASGDHQNEQFF. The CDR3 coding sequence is TGTGCCAGCAGTTACGCATCAGGCGACCACCAAAATGAGCAGTTCTTC.

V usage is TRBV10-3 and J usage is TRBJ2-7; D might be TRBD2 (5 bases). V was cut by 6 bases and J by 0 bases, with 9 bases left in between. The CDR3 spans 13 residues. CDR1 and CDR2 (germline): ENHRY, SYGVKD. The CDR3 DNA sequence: TGTGCCATCAGCGGGGTGGACTCCTACGAGCAGTACTTC. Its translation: CAISGVDSYEQYF.

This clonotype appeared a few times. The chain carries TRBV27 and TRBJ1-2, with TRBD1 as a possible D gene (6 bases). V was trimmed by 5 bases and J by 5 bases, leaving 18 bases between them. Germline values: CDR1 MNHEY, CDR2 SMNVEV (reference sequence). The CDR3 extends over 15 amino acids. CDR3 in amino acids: CASSPWGAYRYGYTF. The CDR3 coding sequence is TGTGCCAGCAGTCCCTGGGGGGCTTACAGATATGGCTACACCTTC.

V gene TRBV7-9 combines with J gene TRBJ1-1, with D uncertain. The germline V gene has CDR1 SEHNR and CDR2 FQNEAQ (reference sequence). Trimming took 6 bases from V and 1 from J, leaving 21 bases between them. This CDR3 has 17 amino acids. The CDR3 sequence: CASSPDFTPGGNTEAFF. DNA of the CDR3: TGTGCCAGCAGTCCAGACTTCACTCCAGGAGGGAACACTGAAGCTTTCTTT.

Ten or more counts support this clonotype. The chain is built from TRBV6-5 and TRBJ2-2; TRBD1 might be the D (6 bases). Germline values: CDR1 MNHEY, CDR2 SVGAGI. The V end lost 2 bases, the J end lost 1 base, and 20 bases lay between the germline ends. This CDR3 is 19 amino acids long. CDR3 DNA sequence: TGTGCCAGCAGTTACCCAGAGGGGGTAGGCAGGGGGAACACCGGGGAGCTGTTTTTT. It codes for CASSYPEGVGRGNTGELFF.

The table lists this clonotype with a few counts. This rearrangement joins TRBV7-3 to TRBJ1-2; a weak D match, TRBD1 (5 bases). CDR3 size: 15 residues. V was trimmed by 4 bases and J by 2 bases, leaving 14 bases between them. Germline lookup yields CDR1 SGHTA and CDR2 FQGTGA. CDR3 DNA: TGTGCCAGCAGCTCAAGGACAACGGGAAACTATGGCTACACCTTC. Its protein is CASSSRTTGNYGYTF.

CDR3 protein: CASSSNPYGYTF. The CDR3 DNA reads TGTGCCAGCAGCTCAAACCCCTATGGCTACACCTTC. This sequence joins TRBV7-9 and TRBJ1-2; D is undetermined. Germline V CDR1 and CDR2: SEHNR, FQNEAQ (reference sequence). V shed 4 bases and J shed 4 bases, with 7 bases lying between them. The CDR3 extends over 12 amino acids.

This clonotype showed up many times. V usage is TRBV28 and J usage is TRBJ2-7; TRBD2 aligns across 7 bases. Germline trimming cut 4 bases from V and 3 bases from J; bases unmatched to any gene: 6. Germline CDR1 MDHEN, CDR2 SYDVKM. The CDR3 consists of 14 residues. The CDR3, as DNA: TGTGCCAGCAGTTACCGGGGGGAGTTCTACGAGCAGTACTTC. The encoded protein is CASSYRGEFYEQYF. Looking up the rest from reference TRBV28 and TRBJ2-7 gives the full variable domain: DVKVTQSSRYLVKRTGEKVFLECVQDMDHENMFWYRQDPGLGLRLIYFSYDVKMKEKGDIPEGYSVSREKKERFSLILESASTNQTSMYLCASSYRGEFYEQYFGPGTRLTVT.

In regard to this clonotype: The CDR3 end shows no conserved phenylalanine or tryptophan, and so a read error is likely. The CDR3 reads CASTPGGAREKLFL. Written as DNA, the CDR3 is TGTGCCAGCACCCCCGGCGGGGCCCGGGAAAAACTGTTTTTA. V usage is TRBV12-3 or TRBV12-4 and J usage is TRBJ1-4; D might be TRBD1 (5 bases). CDR3 length: 14 amino acids. V was shortened by 7 bases and J by 8 bases, with 17 bases between the two germline ends.

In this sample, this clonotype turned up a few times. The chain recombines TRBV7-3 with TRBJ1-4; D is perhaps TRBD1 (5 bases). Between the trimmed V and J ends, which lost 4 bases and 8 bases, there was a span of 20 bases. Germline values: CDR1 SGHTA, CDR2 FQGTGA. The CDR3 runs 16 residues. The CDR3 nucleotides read TGTGCCAGCAGCTCCCGAGATGGGGACGAGGGAGAAAAACTGTTTTTT. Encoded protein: CASSSRDGDEGEKLFF.

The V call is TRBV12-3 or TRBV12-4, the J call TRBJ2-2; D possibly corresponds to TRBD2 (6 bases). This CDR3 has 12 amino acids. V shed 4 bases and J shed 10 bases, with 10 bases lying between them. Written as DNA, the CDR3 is TGTGCCAGCAGTTCCGGGACTTTGGAGCTGTTTTTT. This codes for CASSSGTLELFF.

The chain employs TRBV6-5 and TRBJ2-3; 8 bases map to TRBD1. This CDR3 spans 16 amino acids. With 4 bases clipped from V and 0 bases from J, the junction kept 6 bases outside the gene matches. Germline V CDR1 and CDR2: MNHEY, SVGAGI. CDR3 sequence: CASSSSGQASTDTQYF. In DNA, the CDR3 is TGTGCCAGCAGTTCGTCGGGACAGGCAAGCACAGATACGCAGTATTTT.

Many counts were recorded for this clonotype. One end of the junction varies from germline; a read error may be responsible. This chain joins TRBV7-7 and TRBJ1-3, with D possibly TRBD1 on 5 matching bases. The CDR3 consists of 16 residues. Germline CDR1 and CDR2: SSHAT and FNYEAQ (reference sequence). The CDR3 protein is CASSLGARGSGNTIYF. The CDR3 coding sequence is TGTGCTAGCAGCTTAGGAGCGAGGGGCTCTGGAAACACCATATATTTT. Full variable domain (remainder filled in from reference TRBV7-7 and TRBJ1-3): GAGVSQSPRYKVTKRGQDVTLRCDPISSHATLYWYQQALGQGPEFLTYFNYEAQPDKSGLPSDRFSAERPEGSISTLTIQRTEQRDSAMYRCASSLGARGSGNTIYFGEGSWLTVV.

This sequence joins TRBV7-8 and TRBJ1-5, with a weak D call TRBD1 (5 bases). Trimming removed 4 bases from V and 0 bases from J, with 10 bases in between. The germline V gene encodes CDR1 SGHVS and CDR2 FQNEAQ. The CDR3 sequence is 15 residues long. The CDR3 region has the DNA TGTGCCAGCAGCTCTCGACAGCCTAGCAATCAGCCCCAGCATTTT. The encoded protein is CASSSRQPSNQPQHF.

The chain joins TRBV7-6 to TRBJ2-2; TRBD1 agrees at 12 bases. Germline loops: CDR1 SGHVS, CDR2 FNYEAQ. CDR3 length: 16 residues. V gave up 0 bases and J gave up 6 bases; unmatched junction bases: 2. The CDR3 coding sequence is TGTGCCAGCAGCTTAGCGGGGACAGGGGGCCCCGGGGAGCTGTTTTTT. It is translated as CASSLAGTGGPGELFF.

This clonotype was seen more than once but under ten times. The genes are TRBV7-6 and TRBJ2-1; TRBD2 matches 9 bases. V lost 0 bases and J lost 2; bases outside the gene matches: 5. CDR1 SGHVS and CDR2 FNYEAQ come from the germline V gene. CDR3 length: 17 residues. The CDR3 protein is CASSLAKLAGTYNEQFF. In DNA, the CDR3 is TGTGCCAGCAGCTTAGCAAAGCTAGCGGGAACCTACAATGAGCAGTTCTTC.

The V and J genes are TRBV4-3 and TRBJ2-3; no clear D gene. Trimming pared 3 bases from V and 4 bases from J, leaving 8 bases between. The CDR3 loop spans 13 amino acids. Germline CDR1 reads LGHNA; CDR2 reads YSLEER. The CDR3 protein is CASSQGRADTQYF. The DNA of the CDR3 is TGCGCCAGCAGCCAGGGAAGGGCAGATACGCAGTATTTT.

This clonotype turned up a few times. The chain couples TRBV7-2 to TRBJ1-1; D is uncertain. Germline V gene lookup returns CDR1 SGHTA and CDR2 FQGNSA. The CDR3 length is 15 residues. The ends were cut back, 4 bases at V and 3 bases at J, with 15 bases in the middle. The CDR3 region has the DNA TGTGCCAGCAGCTCGAGGCCGATGATGTACACTGAAGCTTTCTTT. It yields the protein CASSSRPMMYTEAFF.

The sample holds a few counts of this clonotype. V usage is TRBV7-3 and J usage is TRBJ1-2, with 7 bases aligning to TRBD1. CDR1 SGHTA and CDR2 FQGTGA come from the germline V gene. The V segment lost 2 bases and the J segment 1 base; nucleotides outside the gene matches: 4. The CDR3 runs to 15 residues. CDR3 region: CASSLAAGGNYGYTF. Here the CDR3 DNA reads TGTGCCAGCAGCTTAGCGGCAGGGGGTAACTATGGCTACACCTTC.